Below, 5 T cell receptor beta chains from the same sample are listed, as sequenced in a study of T cell responses to AZD1222 COVID-19 vaccine. Some clones are missing from TCRdb's copy, which holds only in-frame ones; the method was immunoSEQ multiplex PCR. The sample lists 85,000 to 100,000 clones, approximately 91% occurring once. The material sequenced was peripheral blood, taken 28 days after the second AZD1222 dose. Source of these receptors: an adult who received the AZD1222 COVID-19 vaccine.

V gene TRBV5-1 combines with J gene TRBJ1-2, with TRBD1 identical over 9 bases. The V gene end was trimmed by 3 bases and the J gene end by 4 bases; junction bases not matched to a gene: 4. The CDR3 is 14 residues long. Germline V lookup: CDR1 SGHRS, CDR2 YFSETQ. The CDR3 reads CASSSMDRGYGYTF. The CDR3, as DNA: TGCGCCAGCAGCTCTATGGACAGGGGCTATGGCTACACCTTC.

The chain recombines TRBV25-1 with TRBJ2-1, with a possible D match to TRBD1 (6 bases). This CDR3 is 14 amino acids long. The V gene lost 4 bases and the J gene lost 10 bases, with 17 bases spanning the gap. Germline CDR1 reads MGHDK; CDR2 reads SYGVNS. The CDR3 DNA reads TGTGCCAGCAGTGCCGGGACACGTGGGGGAGAGCAGTTCTTC. This codes for CASSAGTRGGEQFF. Filled out from reference TRBV25-1 and TRBJ2-1, the complete variable domain reads EADIYQTPRYLVIGTGKKITLECSQTMGHDKMYWYQQDPGMELHLIHYSYGVNSTEKGDLSSESTVSRIRTEHFPLTLESARPSHTSQYLCASSAGTRGGEQFFGPGTRLTVL.

This clone was recorded only once. J is TRBJ1-1 and V is TRBV5-1; 9 bases line up with TRBD1. The CDR3 totals 14 residues. CDR1 is SGHRS and CDR2 is YFSETQ in the germline V gene. V was clipped by 4 bases and J by 4 bases; unmatched bases: 5. The CDR3 reads CASSEGQGTTEAFF. As DNA, the CDR3 is TGCGCCAGCAGCGAAGGACAGGGGACCACTGAAGCTTTCTTT.

V gene TRBV19 combines with J gene TRBJ2-7; the D gene is possibly TRBD2 (5 bases). The CDR3 has 15 amino acids. V lost 2 bases and J lost 0, with 11 bases in between. The germline V gene encodes CDR1 LNHDA and CDR2 SQIVND (reference sequence). CDR3 loop: CASSIQPGSSYEQYF. CDR3 sequence (DNA): TGTGCCAGTAGTATACAACCGGGGAGCTCCTACGAGCAGTACTTC.

The genes are TRBV27 and TRBJ2-1, with a weak D call TRBD2 (5 bases). Per the germline V gene, CDR1 is MNHEY and CDR2 is SMNVEV (reference sequence). V was clipped by 3 bases and J by 7 bases, with 25 bases between them. The CDR3 length is 18 residues. The CDR3 DNA follows: TGTGCCAGCAGTTTGAACGGAGGACCAGGTAAGGGTGCTAATGAGCAGTTCTTC. It yields the protein CASSLNGGPGKGANEQFF.